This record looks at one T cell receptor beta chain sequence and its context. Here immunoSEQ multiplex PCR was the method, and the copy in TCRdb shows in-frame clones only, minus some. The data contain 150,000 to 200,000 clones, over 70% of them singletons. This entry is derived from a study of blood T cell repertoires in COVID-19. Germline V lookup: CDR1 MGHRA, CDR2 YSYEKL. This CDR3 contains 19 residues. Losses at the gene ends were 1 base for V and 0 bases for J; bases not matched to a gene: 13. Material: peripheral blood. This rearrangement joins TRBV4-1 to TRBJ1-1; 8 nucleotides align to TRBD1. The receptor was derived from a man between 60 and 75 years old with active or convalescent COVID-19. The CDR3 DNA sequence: TGCGCCAGCAGCCAAGTCTTACGGCGGGACAGGTCCATGAACACTGAAGCTTTCTTT. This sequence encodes CASSQVLRRDRSMNTEAFF.